Given below is one TCR beta chain in context. Trimming pared 0 bases from V and 5 bases from J, leaving 14 bases between. Per the germline V gene, CDR1 is SGDLS and CDR2 is YYNGEE. This CDR3 comprises 15 residues. Sequenced by immunoSEQ multiplex PCR; TCRdb stores in-frame clones only, minus some. The sample includes roughly 2.1 million clones, about 93% seen only once; the top ten take around 1.7%. This entry belongs to a study of shared clonotypes between healthy human individuals. On the study more broadly: The study drew on a couple of women and a few men aged 18 to 49 as donors.

As defined, naive CD8 cells were CD45RO-negative and positively selected for CCR7, with terminally differentiated effector memory CD45RA+ cells excluded. V and J are TRBV9 and TRBJ1-1; a possible D gene is TRBD1 (6 bases). The material sequenced was naive CD8+ T cells from PBMCs. The sequence was collected from a man aged 18 to 30 in good health. Some clones in this sample may be carry-over from other donors' samples. DNA for the CDR3: TGTGCCAGCAGCGTAGTTGGACAGCCCTTTACTGAAGCTTTCTTT. Protein product: CASSVVGQPFTEAFF.